The 27 T cell receptor beta chains presented below share a single source sample, sequenced in a study of cytomegalovirus exposure and HLA in healthy donors. Assay used: immunoSEQ multiplex PCR; TCRdb lists only in-frame clones, some missing. The sample holds 160,000 or so clones, 84% seen once. The specimen was PBMCs. The receptors stem from a man aged 25 to 40 in good health and CMV-seropositive.

This clone has more than one count but fewer than ten. The genes are TRBV7-9 and TRBJ2-3; 7 nucleotides agree with TRBD1. This CDR3 is built from 12 residues. Germline CDR1 and CDR2: SEHNR and FQNEAQ (reference sequence). V dropped 6 bases and J dropped 6; count of bases not matched to a gene: 3. For the CDR3, the DNA is TGTGCCAGCAGGACAGGGCCCGATACGCAGTATTTT. As protein: CASRTGPDTQYF.

The chain recombines TRBV28 with TRBJ1-1; TRBD1 is a possible D gene (5 bases). Trimming pared 6 bases from V and 5 bases from J, leaving 10 bases between. This CDR3 is 12 amino acids long. Germline values: CDR1 MDHEN, CDR2 SYDVKM. The CDR3 sequence: CASSLDRTEAFF. In DNA, the CDR3 is TGTGCCAGCAGCCTCGACAGAACTGAAGCTTTCTTT. The whole variable domain, filled in from reference TRBV28 and TRBJ1-1, reads DVKVTQSSRYLVKRTGEKVFLECVQDMDHENMFWYRQDPGLGLRLIYFSYDVKMKEKGDIPEGYSVSREKKERFSLILESASTNQTSMYLCASSLDRTEAFFGQGTRLTVV.

The V gene is TRBV28, the J gene TRBJ2-7; TRBD1 agrees at 8 bases. The junction had 8 bases not matched to a gene; V was cut back by 3 bases and J by 4 bases. CDR3 length: 15 amino acids. From germline, CDR1 is MDHEN and CDR2 SYDVKM. In nucleotides, the CDR3 is TGTGCCAGCAGTTTGGTAGTGACAGGGGCGTACGAGCAGTACTTC. Translated, it gives CASSLVVTGAYEQYF.

The chain uses TRBV19 and TRBJ2-5, with 8 bases aligning to TRBD2. V gave up 3 bases and J gave up 5 bases; unmatched junction bases: 11. This CDR3 is 16 amino acids long. Looked up from germline, CDR1 is LNHDA and CDR2 is SQIVND (reference sequence). CDR3 nucleotides: TGTGCCAGTAGTATGGACGGGGGGGGCCTAAGGGAGACCCAGTACTTC. Its protein is CASSMDGGGLRETQYF.

This chain joins TRBV6-1 and TRBJ1-3; D gene unclear. The V gene lost 8 bases and the J gene lost 0 bases, with 8 bases spanning the gap. Germline V lookup: CDR1 MNHNS, CDR2 SASEGT. The CDR3 covers 13 residues. DNA for the CDR3: TGTGCCAGCCGTCTAAGCTCTGGAAACACCATATATTTT. Translating gives CASRLSSGNTIYF.

This clone has only one observation. The chain carries TRBV9 and TRBJ2-3, with 7 bases aligning to TRBD2. The CDR3 contains 15 residues. In germline, CDR1 is SGDLS, CDR2 YYNGEE. Unmatched junction bases numbered 11, after V lost 0 bases and J lost 10 bases. CDR3 nucleotides: TGTGCCAGCAGCGTAGCTACGAGGGGAGGGAGCCCGCAGTATTTT. It yields the protein CASSVATRGGSPQYF. Together with reference TRBV9 and TRBJ2-3, the CDR3 gives the full variable domain: DSGVTQTPKHLITATGQRVTLRCSPRSGDLSVYWYQQSLDQGLQFLIQYYNGEERAKGNILERFSAQQFPDLHSELNLSSLELGDSALYFCASSVATRGGSPQYFGPGTRLTVL.

This clone has just one count. The chain couples TRBV18 to TRBJ1-2, with D maybe TRBD1 (6 bases). CDR1 is KGHSH, CDR2 LQKENI, per germline. The CDR3 spans 15 residues. The V end was cut by 5 bases, the J end by 0 bases, with 13 bases between. For the CDR3, the DNA is TGTGCCAGCTCAACGGGGCAGGGGACTAACTATGGCTACACCTTC. Protein: CASSTGQGTNYGYTF.

CDR3 nucleotide sequence: TGCGCCAGCAGCTTGGATCCGGGGAACGAGCAGTACTTC. It encodes CASSLDPGNEQYF. The chain combines TRBV5-1 with TRBJ2-7, with D possibly matching TRBD2 (5 bases). V lost 0 bases, J lost 5 bases, and 9 bases lay in between. The CDR3 has 13 amino acids. Germline loops: CDR1 SGHRS, CDR2 YFSETQ.

The V gene is TRBV7-6, the J gene TRBJ2-6; 7 bases are a match to TRBD1. CDR3 length: 18 amino acids. Germline V lookup: CDR1 SGHVS, CDR2 FNYEAQ. Germline trimming cut 4 bases from V and 0 bases from J; bases unmatched to any gene: 9. CDR3 DNA: TGTGCCAGCAGCTACAGGACAGGAGGAATCTCTGGGGCCAACGTCCTGACTTTC. Amino acid sequence: CASSYRTGGISGANVLTF. Full variable domain (missing parts from reference TRBV7-6 and TRBJ2-6): GAGVSQSPRYKVTKRGQDVALRCDPISGHVSLYWYRQALGQGPEFLTYFNYEAQQDKSGLPNDRFSAERPEGSISTLTIQRTEQRDSAMYRCASSYRTGGISGANVLTFGAGSRLTVL.

The genes are TRBV19 and TRBJ1-1; D possibly corresponds to TRBD1 (6 bases). Trimming left V 5 bases short and J 5 bases short, with 18 bases between. This CDR3 contains 15 residues. CDR1 and CDR2 from the germline V gene are LNHDA and SQIVND (reference sequence). In DNA form, the CDR3 reads TGTGCCAGTAGTTCAGGGGAGGGTATTGGTACTGAAGCTTTCTTT. The encoded protein is CASSSGEGIGTEAFF.

V and J are TRBV7-9 and TRBJ2-7; 7 bases are shared with TRBD1. Germline V gene sequence: CDR1 SEHNR, CDR2 FQNEAQ (reference sequence). This CDR3 is 16 amino acids long. V was pared by 4 bases and J by 3 bases, with 12 bases of the junction left unmatched. Here the CDR3 DNA reads TGTGCCAGCAGCTACCCAACGACAGGGCCCGACTACGAGCAGTACTTC. Encoded protein: CASSYPTTGPDYEQYF.

The chain employs TRBV10-3 and TRBJ1-2, with D hard to call. CDR3 length: 15 amino acids. The V gene lost 10 bases and the J gene lost 4 bases, with 22 bases spanning the gap. The germline V gene encodes CDR1 ENHRY and CDR2 SYGVKD. CDR3 nucleotide sequence: TGTGCCACAATGCCGGCGGGGTCTACGGGCTATGGCTACACCTTC. Translation gives CATMPAGSTGYGYTF.

This clone came up once. This sequence joins TRBV11-3 and TRBJ2-2, with 7 bases aligning to TRBD2. V trimming: 5 bases; J trimming: 6 bases; junction bases outside the gene matches: 15. The germline CDR1 and CDR2 sequences are SGHNT and YENEEA. CDR3 length: 17 residues. For the CDR3, the DNA is TGTGCCAGCAGCCCTCCCTTGGGGGAGGGCCTGTCCGGGGAGCTGTTTTTT. It specifies CASSPPLGEGLSGELFF.

The chain combines TRBV28 with TRBJ1-1; D uncertain. V gave up 5 bases and J gave up 3 bases, with 4 bases separating them. CDR3 size: 11 residues. CDR1 MDHEN and CDR2 SYDVKM come from the germline V gene. The CDR3 coding sequence is TGTGCCAGCAGTCCAGACACTGAAGCTTTCTTT. It yields the protein CASSPDTEAFF.

V usage is TRBV28 and J usage is TRBJ2-3; D unresolved. Trimming pared 2 bases from V and 8 bases from J, leaving 17 bases between. Per the germline V gene, CDR1 is MDHEN and CDR2 is SYDVKM. The CDR3 covers 15 residues. In nucleotides, the CDR3 is TGTGCCAGCAGTTTACGCTCCGAGAGTTTAGTTACGCAGTATTTT. Residues: CASSLRSESLVTQYF.

This chain joins TRBV5-6 and TRBJ2-2, with D possibly matching TRBD2 (6 bases). This CDR3 contains 17 residues. Germline V CDR1 and CDR2: SGHDT, YYEEEE. Trimming removed 4 bases from V and 4 bases from J, with 20 bases in between. DNA for the CDR3: TGTGCCAGCAGCCCCTACAGGAGACTAGACAGCACCGGGGAGCTGTTTTTT. It codes for CASSPYRRLDSTGELFF.

This clone was detected only a few times. The V call is TRBV19, the J call TRBJ1-1, with TRBD1 matching over 7 bases. This CDR3 comprises 11 residues. Germline loops: CDR1 LNHDA, CDR2 SQIVND (reference sequence). With 10 bases clipped from V and 6 bases from J, the junction kept 5 bases outside the gene matches. CDR3 DNA: TGTGCCACTAGGACAGGCCCTGAAGCTTTCTTT. It encodes CATRTGPEAFF. Filled out from reference TRBV19 and TRBJ1-1, the complete variable domain reads DGGITQSPKYLFRKEGQNVTLSCEQNLNHDAMYWYRQDPGQGLRLIYYSQIVNDFQKGDIAEGYSVSREKKESFPLTVTSAQKNPTAFYLCATRTGPEAFFGQGTRLTVV.

The genes are TRBV9 and TRBJ1-4; D may be TRBD1 (5 bases). There are 13 residues in the CDR3. Germline assignment: CDR1 SGDLS and CDR2 YYNGEE. Deletions cut 4 bases from V and 5 bases from J, with 9 bases between. CDR3 in DNA: TGTGCCAGCAGCCGGGGGGAAAATGAAAAACTGTTTTTT. Translated: CASSRGENEKLFF.

V usage is TRBV7-3 and J usage is TRBJ1-5; 9 bases align to TRBD1. The germline CDR1 and CDR2 sequences are SGHTA and FQGTGA. CDR3 length equals 17 residues. Trimming at V came to 3 bases and at J to 6 bases, leaving 12 bases not matched to a gene. Written as DNA, the CDR3 is TGTGCCAGCAGCTTCCCTTCGACAGGGGGTCTGTTTCAGCCCCAGCATTTT. This gives the protein CASSFPSTGGLFQPQHF. The full variable domain, with the rest looked up from reference TRBV7-3 and TRBJ1-5, is GAGVSQTPSNKVTEKGKYVELRCDPISGHTALYWYRQSLGQGPEFLIYFQGTGAADDSGLPNDRFFAVRPEGSVSTLKIQRTERGDSAVYLCASSFPSTGGLFQPQHFGDGTRLSIL.

The CDR3 region is CAISDSGGLNEQYF. The CDR3 DNA follows: TGTGCCATCAGTGATTCAGGGGGTTTAAACGAGCAGTACTTC. The chain recombines TRBV10-3 with TRBJ2-7; 7 bases match TRBD1. V was pared by 3 bases and J by 5 bases, with 7 bases of the junction left unmatched. The CDR3 runs 14 residues. Germline loops: CDR1 ENHRY, CDR2 SYGVKD.

V and J are TRBV30 and TRBJ1-1, with D possibly matching TRBD1 (6 bases). This CDR3 is 16 amino acids long. Germline-derived CDR1 and CDR2 are GTSNPN and SVGIG (reference sequence). The V end lost 3 bases, the J end lost 0 bases, and 17 bases lay between the germline ends. The CDR3 spells CAWRPGTYDMNTEAFF. CDR3 nucleotide sequence: TGTGCCTGGAGGCCGGGGACATACGATATGAACACTGAAGCTTTCTTT.

This clone was observed a handful of times. The chain is built from TRBV2 and TRBJ1-5; no clear D gene. Deletions cut 1 base from V and 5 bases from J, with 9 bases between. The CDR3 length is 14 residues. Germline CDR1 SNHLY, CDR2 FYNNEI. CDR3 coding DNA: TGTGCCAGCAGTGAAGTGAGAACCGATCAGCCCCAGCATTTT. It encodes CASSEVRTDQPQHF.

The rearrangement links TRBV7-3 to TRBJ2-1; 8 bases match TRBD2. The CDR3 spans 15 residues. Per germline, CDR1 SGHTA and CDR2 FQGTGA. Unmatched junction bases numbered 4, after V lost 2 bases and J lost 4 bases. The CDR3 DNA reads as TGTGCCAGCAGCTTAGAGGGACTAGAATACAATGAGCAGTTCTTC. Protein product: CASSLEGLEYNEQFF.

The chain links TRBV27 to TRBJ1-6; weak D call: TRBD1 (6 bases). Germline-derived CDR1 and CDR2 are MNHEY and SMNVEV (reference sequence). V shed 6 bases and J shed 3 bases, with 15 bases lying between them. CDR3 size: 16 residues. The CDR3 DNA reads TGTGCCAGCAGCTACTTAACAGGGAACTATAATTCACCCCTCCACTTT. It encodes CASSYLTGNYNSPLHF.

This clone was counted a single time. The chain joins TRBV7-2 to TRBJ2-3, with TRBD2 matching over 13 bases. This CDR3 is 16 amino acids long. The germline gives CDR1 SGHTA, CDR2 FQGNSA. Trimming at V came to 5 bases and at J to 2 bases, leaving 4 bases not matched to a gene. The DNA for the CDR3 is TGTGCCAGCAGCCCCACTAGCGGGAGGGACACAGATACGCAGTATTTT. It is translated as CASSPTSGRDTDTQYF. The whole variable domain, remainder taken from reference TRBV7-2 and TRBJ2-3, is GAGVSQSPSNKVTEKGKDVELRCDPISGHTALYWYRQSLGQGLEFLIYFQGNSAPDKSGLPSDRFSAERTGGSVSTLTIQRTQQEDSAVYLCASSPTSGRDTDTQYFGPGTRLTVL.

The rearrangement links TRBV19 to TRBJ2-3; TRBD2 aligns across 9 bases. From germline, CDR1 is LNHDA and CDR2 SQIVND (reference sequence). The trim removed 4 bases at V and 4 bases at J, leaving 9 bases unmatched. This CDR3 contains 16 residues. CDR3 nucleotides: TGTGCCAGTAGTACCTTAGCGGGAGCGATCGCAGATACGCAGTATTTT. Protein: CASSTLAGAIADTQYF.

The chain couples TRBV28 to TRBJ2-7, with a tentative D call TRBD1 (5 bases). CDR3 length: 13 amino acids. Trimming took off 4 bases at V and 9 bases at J, with 16 bases between the two ends. CDR1 is MDHEN, CDR2 SYDVKM, per germline. For the CDR3, the DNA is TGTGCCAGCAGTTCCTACGTCAGGGATTTGCAGTACTTC. Its protein product is CASSSYVRDLQYF.